The 27 T cell receptor beta chains below come from one sample, sequenced in a study of blood T cell repertoires in COVID-19. Clones were sequenced by immunoSEQ multiplex PCR, and TCRdb holds only the in-frame ones, with some missing. Of fewer than 200,000 clones listed, approximately 87% were seen once; the top ten hold approximately 12%. The sequencing sample was made of peripheral blood. The receptor set was obtained from a woman between 65 and 79 years old with COVID-19, enrolled during active disease.

The chain employs TRBV5-4 and TRBJ1-2; weak D call: TRBD1 (6 bases). Deletions cut 4 bases from V and 8 bases from J, with 15 bases between. The CDR3 spans 13 residues. Germline V gives CDR1 SGHNT, CDR2 YYREEE (reference sequence). In nucleotides, the CDR3 is TGTGCCAGCAGCCAACAGGGTATTTGGGGCTACACCTTC. It is translated as CASSQQGIWGYTF.

The V call is TRBV6-5, the J call TRBJ1-1, with a weak D call TRBD1 (6 bases). Germline V gives CDR1 MNHEY, CDR2 SVGAGI. The CDR3 runs 13 residues. V gave up 6 bases and J gave up 3 bases, with 11 bases separating them. CDR3 protein: CASRRGSDTEAFF. DNA of the CDR3: TGTGCCAGCAGGAGGGGGTCGGACACTGAAGCTTTCTTT.

This clone was picked up a small number of times. This rearrangement joins TRBV12-3 or TRBV12-4 to TRBJ1-2; unclear D gene. The CDR3 loop spans 13 amino acids. Between the trimmed V and J ends, which lost 2 bases and 8 bases, there was a span of 12 bases. The CDR3 here is CASSLTAPGGYTF. In DNA, the CDR3 is TGTGCCAGCAGTTTAACCGCTCCCGGGGGCTACACCTTC.

The rearrangement links TRBV21-1 to TRBJ1-6; the tabulated D call, TRBD1, remains unverified against the DNA. TRBV21-1 is a known pseudogene. This CDR3 is 19 amino acids long. CDR3 protein: CASTPDRLKMGSYNSPLHF. CDR3 coding DNA: TGTGCCAGCACTCCCGACAGACTTAAAATGGGATCCTATAATTCACCCCTCCACTTT.

The chain links TRBV5-1 to TRBJ2-3; 15 bases fit TRBD2. The CDR3 is 16 residues long. V lost 7 bases to trimming and J lost 2 bases; unmatched junction nucleotides: 5. Germline V gene data show CDR1 as SGHRS and CDR2 as YFSETQ. The CDR3: CASSGLAGGDTDTQYF. In nucleotides, the CDR3 is TGCGCCAGCTCCGGACTAGCGGGAGGGGACACAGATACGCAGTATTTT.

The count of this clone is one. This chain uses TRBV18 with TRBJ2-5, with TRBD1 matching 7 bases. This CDR3 has 14 amino acids. The germline gives CDR1 KGHSH, CDR2 LQKENI. J lost 1 base, V lost 5 bases, and 4 bases had no gene match. CDR3 nucleotides: TGTGCCAGCTCAACTGGGACAGCCCAAGAGACCCAGTACTTC. Its protein is CASSTGTAQETQYF.

The V and J genes are TRBV30 and TRBJ2-5; tentative D call: TRBD2 (5 bases). Germline CDR1 GTSNPN, CDR2 SVGIG (reference sequence). The CDR3 sequence is 13 residues long. V dropped 1 base and J dropped 4 bases, with 10 bases sitting between them. CDR3 sequence (DNA): TGTGCCTGGAGTGGCATTGCGGGAGAGACCCAGTACTTC. Translation: CAWSGIAGETQYF. The variable domain in full, with the rest retrieved from reference TRBV30 and TRBJ2-5, is SQTIHQWPATLVQPVGSPLSLECTVEGTSNPNLYWYRQAAGRGLQLLFYSVGIGQISSEVPQNLSASRPQDRQFILSSKKLLLSDSGFYLCAWSGIAGETQYFGPGTRLLVL.

The rearrangement links TRBV4-1 to TRBJ2-4; possible D gene TRBD2, 5 bases. Per germline, CDR1 MGHRA and CDR2 YSYEKL. This CDR3 has 16 amino acids. V was trimmed by 1 base and J by 0 bases, leaving 10 bases between them. Here the CDR3 reads CASSQGQGLAKNIQYF. The CDR3 DNA is TGCGCCAGCAGCCAAGGACAAGGACTAGCCAAAAACATTCAGTACTTC.

This clone occurred once. The J gene is TRBJ1-6, the V gene TRBV28; the match to TRBD1 covers 7 bases. The CDR3 is 13 residues long. CDR1 is MDHEN, CDR2 SYDVKM, per germline. With V trimmed by 7 bases and J by 7 bases, 4 bases remained unmatched. The CDR3 nucleotides read TGTGCCAGCACATGGACAGGAAATTCACCCCTCCACTTT. Protein sequence: CASTWTGNSPLHF.

This chain joins TRBV6-5 and TRBJ1-1; D is perhaps TRBD1 (6 bases). The CDR3 sequence is 14 residues long. Trimming took off 6 bases at V and 3 bases at J, with 14 bases between the two ends. Germline lookup yields CDR1 MNHEY and CDR2 SVGAGI. The CDR3 reads CASSRGQLDTEAFF. CDR3 nucleotides: TGTGCCAGCAGCCGAGGACAGTTGGACACTGAAGCTTTCTTT.

The genes are TRBV30 and TRBJ1-2; D gene uncertain. Trimming pared 4 bases from V and 5 bases from J, leaving 11 bases between. The CDR3 is 12 residues long. Germline V gives CDR1 GTSNPN, CDR2 SVGIG (reference sequence). The CDR3 sequence is CAWTPGVYGYTF. The CDR3 DNA sequence: TGTGCCTGGACCCCTGGAGTATATGGCTACACCTTC. The full variable domain, completed using reference TRBV30 and TRBJ1-2, is SQTIHQWPATLVQPVGSPLSLECTVEGTSNPNLYWYRQAAGRGLQLLFYSVGIGQISSEVPQNLSASRPQDRQFILSSKKLLLSDSGFYLCAWTPGVYGYTFGSGTRLTVV.

This clone has just a few counts. The chain recombines TRBV6-5 with TRBJ1-2, with 8 bases lining up with TRBD1. The CDR3 consists of 13 residues. CDR1 is MNHEY and CDR2 is SVGAGI in the germline V gene. V dropped 6 bases and J dropped 6; count of bases not matched to a gene: 6. The CDR3 DNA is TGTGCCAGCAGGACGGACAGGGCGGATGGCTACACCTTC. Its translation is CASRTDRADGYTF.

The chain has TRBV19 and TRBJ1-2, with 12 bases identical to TRBD1. V lost 6 bases to trimming and J lost 1 base; unmatched junction nucleotides: 6. The CDR3 sequence is 16 residues long. Germline V gene sequence: CDR1 LNHDA, CDR2 SQIVND (reference sequence). The CDR3 reads CASSLGQGAFNYGYTF. CDR3 in DNA: TGTGCCAGTAGCTTGGGACAGGGGGCGTTTAACTATGGCTACACCTTC. The full variable domain, rest sourced from reference TRBV19 and TRBJ1-2, is DGGITQSPKYLFRKEGQNVTLSCEQNLNHDAMYWYRQDPGQGLRLIYYSQIVNDFQKGDIAEGYSVSREKKESFPLTVTSAQKNPTAFYLCASSLGQGAFNYGYTFGSGTRLTVV.

The rearrangement uses TRBV15 and TRBJ2-3; D gene ambiguous. Trimming took off 0 bases at V and 0 bases at J, with 4 bases between the two ends. CDR1 is LNHNV and CDR2 is YYDKDF in the germline V gene (reference sequence). CDR3 length: 14 amino acids. CDR3 region: CATSRDSSTDTQYF. Written as DNA, the CDR3 is TGTGCCACCAGCAGAGACAGTAGCACAGATACGCAGTATTTT. Full variable domain (outside the CDR3, taken from reference TRBV15 and TRBJ2-3): DAMVIQNPRYQVTQFGKPVTLSCSQTLNHNVMYWYQQKSSQAPKLLFHYYDKDFNNEADTPDNFQSRRPNTSFCFLDIRSPGLGDTAMYLCATSRDSSTDTQYFGPGTRLTVL.

The chain combines TRBV12-3 or TRBV12-4 with TRBJ1-1; D remains ambiguous. The CDR3 is made up of 13 amino acids. Between the trimmed V and J ends, which lost 3 bases and 3 bases, there was a span of 8 bases. In DNA form, the CDR3 reads TGTGCCAGCAGTTTTTCCCGGGACACTGAAGCTTTCTTT. This sequence encodes CASSFSRDTEAFF.

The chain carries TRBV30 and TRBJ1-3; D is unclear. The CDR3 length is 15 residues. Germline CDR1 and CDR2: GTSNPN and SVGIG (reference sequence). Deletions cut 0 bases from V and 2 bases from J, with 11 bases between. This CDR3 is CAWSVPRSTGNTIYF. Here the CDR3 DNA reads TGTGCCTGGAGTGTACCCAGATCCACTGGAAACACCATATATTTT.

The rearrangement joins TRBV7-8 to TRBJ2-2, with 7 bases identical to TRBD2. The V gene's germline CDR1 is SGHVS and CDR2 FQNEAQ. The CDR3 spans 17 residues. The junction had 8 bases not matched to a gene; V was cut back by 1 base and J by 3 bases. CDR3 residues: CASSLGAGVLYTGELFF. Written as DNA, the CDR3 is TGTGCCAGCAGCTTAGGTGCGGGGGTACTTTACACCGGGGAGCTGTTTTTT.

A note on this clone: This CDR3 fails to terminate in the conserved phenylalanine or tryptophan, so it likely reflects a read error. This chain connects TRBV6-2 or TRBV6-3 to TRBJ1-1, with D hard to call. The V end was cut by 6 bases, the J end by 9 bases, with 14 bases between. The CDR3 is made up of 12 amino acids. Germline CDR1 and CDR2: MNHEY and SVGEGT. The CDR3 nucleotides read TGTGCCAGCAGCGACCCTGACAATCAAGCTTTCCTT. It translates to CASSDPDNQAFL.

The chain links TRBV3-1 (or the pseudogene TRBV3-2) to TRBJ2-3; 10 bases are a match to TRBD2. V dropped 1 base and J dropped 8; count of bases not matched to a gene: 9. The germline gives CDR1 LGHDT, CDR2 YNNKEL (reference sequence). The CDR3 has 16 residues. The CDR3 DNA reads as TGTGCCAGCAGCCAAGGGACTAGCGGACCCCTTGGTACGCAGTATTTT. Amino acid sequence: CASSQGTSGPLGTQYF.

The chain recombines TRBV4-1 with TRBJ1-1; D possibly corresponds to TRBD1 (5 bases). Trimming took 1 base from V and 3 from J, leaving 9 bases between them. The germline V gene encodes CDR1 MGHRA and CDR2 YSYEKL. CDR3 size: 14 residues. CDR3 sequence (DNA): TGCGCCAGCAGCCAAGTAGCAGGGTACACTGAAGCTTTCTTT. It specifies CASSQVAGYTEAFF.

This clone was observed at least ten times. The chain couples TRBV19 to TRBJ2-2; D is undetermined. The CDR3 length is 14 residues. Deletions cut 4 bases from V and 1 base from J, with 7 bases between. The germline CDR1 and CDR2 sequences are LNHDA and SQIVND (reference sequence). The CDR3 loop reads CASSTRQNTGELFF. For the CDR3, the DNA is TGTGCCAGTAGTACACGACAGAACACCGGGGAGCTGTTTTTT.

This clone has just one count. V gene TRBV3-1 (or the pseudogene TRBV3-2) combines with J gene TRBJ2-7; possibly TRBD1 for D (6 bases). The CDR3 runs to 15 residues. CDR1 and CDR2 from the germline V gene are LGHDT and YNNKEL (reference sequence). Trimming took off 2 bases at V and 3 bases at J, with 14 bases between the two ends. CDR3: CASSQFTGSGYEQYF. DNA of the CDR3: TGTGCCAGCAGCCAATTTACAGGGTCCGGCTACGAGCAGTACTTC.

Only one count was recorded for this clone. The V and J genes are TRBV19 and TRBJ2-2; 11 nucleotides agree with TRBD1. V trimming: 3 bases; J trimming: 10 bases; junction bases outside the gene matches: 7. The CDR3 has 15 amino acids. Germline loops: CDR1 LNHDA, CDR2 SQIVND (reference sequence). Here the CDR3 reads CASSITGTGGLELFF. The DNA for the CDR3 is TGTGCCAGTAGTATCACCGGGACAGGGGGGTTGGAGCTGTTTTTT.

The genes are TRBV18 and TRBJ1-2; D is unresolved. Germline V gene lookup returns CDR1 KGHSH and CDR2 LQKENI. Trimming took 0 bases from V and 6 from J, leaving 11 bases between them. The CDR3 sequence is 14 residues long. As DNA, the CDR3 is TGTGCCAGCTCACCACCCCTCGGTCGGGATGGCTACACCTTC. Amino acids: CASSPPLGRDGYTF. The whole variable domain, remainder taken from reference TRBV18 and TRBJ1-2, is NAGVMQNPRHLVRRRGQEARLRCSPMKGHSHVYWYRQLPEEGLKFMVYLQKENIIDESGMPKERFSAEFPKEGPSILRIQQVVRGDSAAYFCASSPPLGRDGYTFGSGTRLTVV.

Of note for this clone: A junction end diverges from the germline sequence, so it may reflect a read error. The rearrangement joins TRBV7-2 to TRBJ1-4; D not certain. In germline, CDR1 is SGHTA, CDR2 FQGNSA. This CDR3 is 13 amino acids long. DNA for the CDR3: TGTGCCAGCAGCCAAATCCACAATGGAAAACTGTTTTTT. It encodes CASSQIHNGKLFF.

The chain combines TRBV28 with TRBJ1-1, with 7 bases aligning to TRBD1. The CDR3 totals 15 residues. CDR1 and CDR2 from the germline V gene are MDHEN and SYDVKM. V was pared by 4 bases and J by 1 base, with 6 bases of the junction left unmatched. CDR3 nucleotide sequence: TGTGCCAGCAGTTCCGCCGGGACAGCGAACACTGAAGCTTTCTTT. It specifies CASSSAGTANTEAFF.

V usage is TRBV18 and J usage is TRBJ2-2, with D perhaps matching TRBD2 (5 bases). V was cut by 1 base and J by 1 base, with 7 bases left in between. The germline V gene has CDR1 KGHSH and CDR2 LQKENI. This CDR3 has 15 residues. CDR3 sequence (DNA): TGTGCCAGCTCACCACGGCGGGTGAACACCGGGGAGCTGTTTTTT. Translated: CASSPRRVNTGELFF.